This entry concerns a single T cell receptor beta chain. The sample originates from a study of radiation and T cells in renal cell carcinoma. On the study more broadly: Nephrectomy followed 15 Gy stereotactic body radiation by 4 weeks.

Time point of the sample: blood 2 weeks post-SBRT. Noted treatment: 15 Gy SBRT to primary tumor, nephrectomy 4 weeks later. Generated by immunoSEQ multiplex PCR, the TCRdb table keeps only in-frame clones and is missing some. The sample contains about 150,000 clones, roughly 86% of which appear only once. Germline CDR1 reads SGHVS; CDR2 reads FQNEAQ. With 7 bases removed from V and 6 bases from J, the gap between germline ends came to 12 bases. The CDR3 is made up of 13 amino acids. Sequencing was performed on blood, taken from a patient whose treatment included radiotherapy and nephrectomy. The gene calls are TRBV7-8 and TRBJ2-2; no firm D call. The receptor was derived from a woman aged 45-59 years with renal cell carcinoma. The CDR3 coding sequence is TGTGCCAGCACCCCAAGTGGAGCCGGGGAGCTGTTTTTT. Its translation is CASTPSGAGELFF.